This T cell receptor (beta chain) appears in the sequencing data of a study of CD8+ T cells in alopecia areata. Study at large: The study gave treated patients oral tofacitinib at 5 to 10 mg twice daily. Severity scoring for treated patients was based on the percentage of affected scalp area. Regarding the study as a whole: Sequences from scalp samples also cover resident alphabeta T cells of normal skin.

The sequencing template was cDNA reverse transcribed from extracted RNA. The data were produced by immunoSEQ multiplex PCR, yet TCRdb's version contains in-frame clones alone and is incomplete. Among around 99,000 clones listed, 65% to 85% were seen once. This sample's treatment: oral pan-JAK inhibitor, 5-10 mg twice daily. V trimming: 4 bases; J trimming: 6 bases; junction bases outside the gene matches: 17. This CDR3 contains 18 residues. Germline V gene lookup returns CDR1 LGHNA and CDR2 YSLEER. With respect to this clone: Its target is unknown.

Sequencing was performed on CD8+ T cells sorted from blood, taken at week 24, from a patient treated with tofacitinib. This TCR was recovered from a human donor with alopecia areata. This chain links TRBV4-3 with TRBJ2-3; 9 bases align to TRBD2. The CDR3 nucleotides are TGCGCCAGCAGCCCCCAGGGGTGGAGCGGGGGGAAGCTCGATACGCAGTATTTT. Translation gives CASSPQGWSGGKLDTQYF.